These 15 T cell receptor beta chains share one sample of origin, sequenced in a study of response to subunit inactivated influenza vaccine. TCRdb re-called the RT-PCR reads through MiXCR, storing one row per CDR3 protein. The table lists more than 450,000 distinct CDR3 sequences, around 11% of them singletons, with roughly a tenth in the top ten. This sample comprised PBMCs from blood, obtained on the day of vaccination. These receptors were collected from a man aged 45-65 years who received an inactivated influenza vaccine.

J is TRBJ2-5 and V is TRBV25-1; 10 bases match TRBD2. Germline CDR1 reads MGHDK; CDR2 reads SYGVNS. CDR3 length equals 17 residues. J lost 2 bases, V lost 1 base, and 7 bases had no gene match. This CDR3 is CASSELWASGRQETQYF. Here the CDR3 DNA reads TGTGCCAGCAGTGAATTATGGGCTAGCGGGAGACAAGAGACCCAGTACTTC.

This clonotype was found many times. The chain recombines TRBV4-3 with TRBJ1-2, with 8 bases lining up with TRBD1. J was trimmed by 3 bases and V by 0 bases; bases with no gene match: 3. CDR1 LGHNA and CDR2 YSLEER come from the germline V gene. The CDR3 has 15 residues. CDR3 in DNA: TGCGCCAGCAGCCAAGAAGACAGGGGACACTATGGCTACACCTTC. It is translated as CASSQEDRGHYGYTF.

This clonotype was counted a few times. The chain joins TRBV6-1 to TRBJ1-5, with D unclear. The germline gives CDR1 MNHNS, CDR2 SASEGT. Trimming took off 6 bases at V and 2 bases at J, with 14 bases between the two ends. The CDR3 is made up of 15 amino acids. The CDR3 spells CASSDLGDRNQPQHF. CDR3 DNA sequence: TGTGCCAGCAGCGACCTTGGGGATCGCAATCAGCCCCAGCATTTT.

The J gene is TRBJ1-4, the V gene TRBV7-8; 8 nucleotides align to TRBD1. Germline values: CDR1 SGHVS, CDR2 FQNEAQ. The CDR3 has 14 residues. Trimming at V came to 5 bases and at J to 8 bases, leaving 7 bases not matched to a gene. CDR3 residues: CASSQQGGAEKLFF. The DNA of the CDR3 is TGTGCCAGCAGCCAACAGGGGGGGGCCGAAAAACTGTTTTTT.

The chain carries TRBV7-2 and TRBJ2-5, with 10 bases that match TRBD2. CDR1 and CDR2 (germline): SGHTA, FQGNSA. The CDR3 runs 14 residues. The junction had 8 bases not matched to a gene; V was cut back by 8 bases and J by 5 bases. DNA for the CDR3: TGTGCCAGCCGGCCGAGCGGGAGGGCGGAGACCCAGTACTTC. It translates to CASRPSGRAETQYF.

This clonotype was observed at least ten times. This rearrangement joins TRBV10-2 to TRBJ1-1; the match to TRBD1 covers 7 bases. Germline V lookup: CDR1 WSHSY, CDR2 SAAADI. J was trimmed by 0 bases and V by 4 bases; bases with no gene match: 17. There are 19 residues in the CDR3. DNA of the CDR3: TGCGCCAGCAGTGGAACAGTACTTCAACCCAGGGGGATGAACACTGAAGCTTTCTTT. Its protein is CASSGTVLQPRGMNTEAFF.

The rearrangement joins TRBV28 to TRBJ1-6; maybe TRBD1 (5 bases). The V gene's germline CDR1 is MDHEN and CDR2 SYDVKM. V lost 4 bases and J lost 6, with 13 bases in between. This CDR3 has 15 residues. Written as DNA, the CDR3 is TGTGCCAGCAGTTCCCCAGGGCTTACTAATTCACCCCTCCACTTT. Protein: CASSSPGLTNSPLHF.

This clonotype was seen repeatedly, ten times or more. The chain joins TRBV29-1 to TRBJ2-7; 7 bases align to TRBD2. V was clipped by 7 bases and J by 1 base; unmatched bases: 4. From germline, CDR1 is SQVTM and CDR2 ANQGSEA. CDR3 size: 12 residues. The CDR3 region has the DNA TGCAGCGCTGGGGACTATTCCTACGAGCAGTACTTC. Protein product: CSAGDYSYEQYF.

This clonotype was seen only once. The chain links TRBV10-3 to TRBJ2-7, with TRBD1 matching 7 bases. CDR1 and CDR2 (germline): ENHRY, SYGVKD. The CDR3 sequence is 14 residues long. V gave up 6 bases and J gave up 3 bases; unmatched junction bases: 8. CDR3 loop: CAIRERDSNYEQYF. CDR3 coding DNA: TGTGCCATCAGAGAAAGGGACAGCAACTACGAGCAGTACTTC.

The rearrangement uses TRBV12-3 or TRBV12-4 and TRBJ2-1; 9 bases align to TRBD2. The length of the CDR3 is 16 residues. With 6 bases clipped from V and 7 bases from J, the junction kept 13 bases outside the gene matches. CDR3 coding DNA: TGTGCCAGCAGCACAGAGGGGCGGGGGGGAAGGAATGAGCAGTTCTTC. It codes for CASSTEGRGGRNEQFF.

This clonotype has a count of ten or more. The chain employs TRBV9 and TRBJ1-2; possibly TRBD1 for D (6 bases). From germline, CDR1 is SGDLS and CDR2 YYNGEE. The CDR3 is 14 residues long. The V and J ends lost 0 bases and 2 bases respectively, with 8 bases between them. CDR3 protein: CASSVGRGNYGYTF. The CDR3 region has the DNA TGTGCCAGCAGCGTAGGGAGGGGGAACTATGGCTACACCTTC.

There are many counts of this clonotype. The CDR3 here is CASSHDRGTGELFF. The CDR3 DNA reads TGCGCCAGCAGCCACGACAGGGGCACCGGGGAGCTGTTTTTT. The chain joins TRBV4-3 to TRBJ2-2; TRBD1 matches at 8 bases. The CDR3 length is 14 residues. Unmatched junction bases numbered 1, after V lost 3 bases and J lost 4 bases. The germline V gene encodes CDR1 LGHNA and CDR2 YSLEER.

This clonotype has a single count. The chain employs TRBV14 and TRBJ2-6; D remains ambiguous. CDR1 is SGHDN, CDR2 FVKESK, per germline. The CDR3 loop spans 14 amino acids. V shed 3 bases and J shed 12 bases, with 15 bases lying between them. CDR3 loop: CASSHFPRAPVLTF. The DNA for the CDR3 is TGTGCCAGCAGCCACTTCCCCCGGGCTCCCGTCCTGACTTTC.

The rearrangement uses TRBV3-1 and TRBJ2-1; 9 nucleotides match TRBD2. V gave up 3 bases and J gave up 9 bases; unmatched junction bases: 15. Germline assignment: CDR1 LGHDT and CDR2 YNNKEL (reference sequence). This CDR3 contains 17 residues. The CDR3 loop is CASSHLGRGLARGEQFF. In DNA form, the CDR3 reads TGTGCCAGCAGCCATCTAGGTCGGGGACTAGCCCGCGGTGAGCAGTTCTTC.

This clonotype was counted ten times or more. This CDR3 reads CASSQTGYYGYTF. The CDR3 DNA reads as TGTGCCAGCAGTCAGACAGGGTACTATGGCTACACCTTC. The V call is TRBV28, the J call TRBJ1-2, with 7 positions matching TRBD1. Germline CDR1 is MDHEN and CDR2 is SYDVKM. V lost 5 bases to trimming and J lost 3 bases; unmatched junction nucleotides: 3. There are 13 residues in the CDR3.